This T cell receptor beta chain came from a study of blood T cell repertoires in COVID-19. Background on the study: In each case, the material was cDNA or gDNA derived from T cells, B-cell-depleted T cells, or PBMCs.

Participants, about 18 to 89 years old, spanned 25 or so US areas. Cohort placement rested on clinical history that participants reported themselves. CDR3 length: 16 amino acids. Germline V CDR1 and CDR2: MNHNY, SVGAGI (reference sequence). Trimming removed 5 bases from V and 8 bases from J, with 19 bases in between. In the original workflow: It was from reference gene primer amplification that nucleated cell counts were estimated. TCRdb's table, derived via immunoSEQ multiplex PCR, lists solely in-frame clones and lacks some. V, J and clone size are those of that table, while D and trimming were read from the DNA. This sample has more than 150,000 clones, with roughly 82% found just once.

This receptor was obtained from a man aged 50 to 59 who had recovered from COVID-19. The sequencing sample was made of PBMCs or T cells enriched from blood (not recorded which). This chain uses TRBV6-6 with TRBJ1-6; no clear D gene. DNA for the CDR3: TGTGCCAGCAGTCGAAAGCCCTTTACCCCCGATTCACCCCTCCACTTT. Translated, it gives CASSRKPFTPDSPLHF.